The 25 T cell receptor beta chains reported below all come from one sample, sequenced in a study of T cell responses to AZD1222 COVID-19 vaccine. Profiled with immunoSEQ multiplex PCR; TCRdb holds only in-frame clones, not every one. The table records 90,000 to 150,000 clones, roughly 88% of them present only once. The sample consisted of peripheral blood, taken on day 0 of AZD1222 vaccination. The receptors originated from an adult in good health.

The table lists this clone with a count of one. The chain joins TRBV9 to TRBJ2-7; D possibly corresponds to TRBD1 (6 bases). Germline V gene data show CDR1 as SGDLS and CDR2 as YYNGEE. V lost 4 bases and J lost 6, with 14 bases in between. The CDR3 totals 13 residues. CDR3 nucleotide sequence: TGTGCCAGCAGCCCACAGGGCTCCAGCGAGCAGTACTTC. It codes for CASSPQGSSEQYF.

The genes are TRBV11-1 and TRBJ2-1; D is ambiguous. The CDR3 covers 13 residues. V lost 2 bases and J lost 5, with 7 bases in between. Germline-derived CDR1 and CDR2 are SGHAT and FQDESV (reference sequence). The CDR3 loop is CASSLRQDNEQFF. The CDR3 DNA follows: TGTGCCAGCAGCTTAAGGCAGGACAATGAGCAGTTCTTC. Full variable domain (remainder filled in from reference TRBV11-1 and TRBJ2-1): EAEVAQSPRYKITEKSQAVAFWCDPISGHATLYWYRQILGQGPELLVQFQDESVVDDSQLPKDRFSAERLKGVDSTLKIQPAELGDSAMYLCASSLRQDNEQFFGPGTRLTVL.

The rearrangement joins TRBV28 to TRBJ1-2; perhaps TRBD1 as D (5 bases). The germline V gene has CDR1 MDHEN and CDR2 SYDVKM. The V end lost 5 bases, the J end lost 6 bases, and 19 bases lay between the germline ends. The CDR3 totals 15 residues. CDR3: CASSPPLTGDNGYTF. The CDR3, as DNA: TGTGCCAGCAGTCCGCCTCTAACAGGTGATAATGGCTACACCTTC.

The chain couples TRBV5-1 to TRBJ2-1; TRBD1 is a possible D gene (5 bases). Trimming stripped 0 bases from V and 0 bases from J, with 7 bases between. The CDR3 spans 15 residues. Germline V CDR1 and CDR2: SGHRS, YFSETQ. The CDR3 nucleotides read TGCGCCAGCAGCTTGGAGACAGCCTCCTACAATGAGCAGTTCTTC. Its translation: CASSLETASYNEQFF. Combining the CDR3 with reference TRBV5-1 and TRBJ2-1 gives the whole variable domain KAGVTQTPRYLIKTRGQQVTLSCSPISGHRSVSWYQQTPGQGLQFLFEYFSETQRNKGNFPGRFSGRQFSNSRSEMNVSTLELGDSALYLCASSLETASYNEQFFGPGTRLTVL.

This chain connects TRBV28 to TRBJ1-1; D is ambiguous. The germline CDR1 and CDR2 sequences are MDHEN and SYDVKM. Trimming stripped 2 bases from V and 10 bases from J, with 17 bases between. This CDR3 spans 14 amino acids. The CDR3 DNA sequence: TGTGCCAGCAGTTTACGTGTCCTGGCGCTGACAGCTTTCTTT. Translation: CASSLRVLALTAFF.

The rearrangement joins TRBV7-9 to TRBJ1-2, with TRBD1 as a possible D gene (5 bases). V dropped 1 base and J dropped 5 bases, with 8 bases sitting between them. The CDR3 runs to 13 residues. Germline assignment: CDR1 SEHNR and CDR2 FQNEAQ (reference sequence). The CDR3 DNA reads TGTGCCAGCAGCTTAGGGGGGGAATATGGCTACACCTTC. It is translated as CASSLGGEYGYTF.

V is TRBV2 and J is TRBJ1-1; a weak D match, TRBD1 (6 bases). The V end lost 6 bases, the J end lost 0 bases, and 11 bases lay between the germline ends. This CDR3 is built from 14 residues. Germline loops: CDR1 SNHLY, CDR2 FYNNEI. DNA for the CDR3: TGTGCCAGCAGCGGGACAAACATGAACACTGAAGCTTTCTTT. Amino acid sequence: CASSGTNMNTEAFF.

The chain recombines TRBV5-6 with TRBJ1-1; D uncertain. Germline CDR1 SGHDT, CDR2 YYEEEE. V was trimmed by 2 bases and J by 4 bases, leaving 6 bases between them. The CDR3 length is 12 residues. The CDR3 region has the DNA TGTGCCAGCAGCTTTGAGGTCACTGAAGCTTTCTTT. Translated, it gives CASSFEVTEAFF.

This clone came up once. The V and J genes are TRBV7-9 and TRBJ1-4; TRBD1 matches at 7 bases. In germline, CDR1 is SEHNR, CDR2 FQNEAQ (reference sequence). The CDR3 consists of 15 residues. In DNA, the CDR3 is TGTGCTTCCGGACGGGGGGAGACAGGGCACGAAAAACTGTTTTTT. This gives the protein CASGRGETGHEKLFF.

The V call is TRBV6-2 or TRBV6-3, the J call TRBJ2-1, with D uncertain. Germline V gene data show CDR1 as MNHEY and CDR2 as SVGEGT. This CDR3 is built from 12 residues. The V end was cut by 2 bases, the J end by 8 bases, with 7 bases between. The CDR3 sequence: CASSYREYEQFF. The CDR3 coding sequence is TGTGCCAGCAGTTACCGCGAATATGAGCAGTTCTTC.

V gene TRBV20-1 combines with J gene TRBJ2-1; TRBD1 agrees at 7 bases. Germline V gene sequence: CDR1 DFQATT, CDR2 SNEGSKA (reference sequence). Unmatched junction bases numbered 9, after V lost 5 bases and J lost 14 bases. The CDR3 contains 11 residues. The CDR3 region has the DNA TGCAGTGCTGAGGGGACAGTCCGGGAGTTCTTC. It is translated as CSAEGTVREFF.

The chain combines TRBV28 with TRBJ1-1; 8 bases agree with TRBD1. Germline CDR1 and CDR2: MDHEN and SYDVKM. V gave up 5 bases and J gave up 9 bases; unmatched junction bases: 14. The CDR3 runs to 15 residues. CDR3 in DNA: TGTGCCAGCAGTCCCCCGACAGGGGTTGTTGGTAAAGCTTTCTTT. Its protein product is CASSPPTGVVGKAFF.

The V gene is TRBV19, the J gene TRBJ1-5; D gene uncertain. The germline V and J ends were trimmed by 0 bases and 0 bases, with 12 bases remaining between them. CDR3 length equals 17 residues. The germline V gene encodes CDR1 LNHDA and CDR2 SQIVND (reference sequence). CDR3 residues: CASSIDWREYSNQPQHF. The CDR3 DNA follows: TGTGCCAGTAGTATAGATTGGAGGGAATATAGCAATCAGCCCCAGCATTTT.

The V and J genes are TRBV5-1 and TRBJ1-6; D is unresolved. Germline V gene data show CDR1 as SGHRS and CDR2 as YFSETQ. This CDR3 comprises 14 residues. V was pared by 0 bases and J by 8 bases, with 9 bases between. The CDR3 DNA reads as TGCGCCAGCAGCTTGGGCCAGGTGGATTCACCCCTCCACTTT. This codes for CASSLGQVDSPLHF.

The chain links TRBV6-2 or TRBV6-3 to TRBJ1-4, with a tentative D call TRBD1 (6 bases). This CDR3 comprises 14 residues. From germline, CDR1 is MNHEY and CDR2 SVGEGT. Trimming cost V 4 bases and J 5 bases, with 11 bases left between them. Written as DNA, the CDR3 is TGTGCCAGCAGTTTCGGACAGACCAATGAAAAACTGTTTTTT. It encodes CASSFGQTNEKLFF.

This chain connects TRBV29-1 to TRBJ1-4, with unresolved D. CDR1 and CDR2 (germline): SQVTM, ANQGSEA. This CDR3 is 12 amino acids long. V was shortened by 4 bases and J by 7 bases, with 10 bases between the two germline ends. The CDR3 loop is CSVGYSIEKLFF. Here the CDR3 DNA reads TGCAGCGTTGGTTACAGTATTGAAAAACTGTTTTTT.

The CDR3 region is CASSVGAPDTQYF. The CDR3 bases are TGTGCCAGCAGTGTGGGGGCCCCAGATACGCAGTATTTT. This rearrangement joins TRBV6-6 to TRBJ2-3; a possible D gene is TRBD1 (6 bases). CDR3 length: 13 residues. V was shortened by 5 bases and J by 4 bases, with 10 bases between the two germline ends. CDR1 MNHNY and CDR2 SVGAGI come from the germline V gene (reference sequence).

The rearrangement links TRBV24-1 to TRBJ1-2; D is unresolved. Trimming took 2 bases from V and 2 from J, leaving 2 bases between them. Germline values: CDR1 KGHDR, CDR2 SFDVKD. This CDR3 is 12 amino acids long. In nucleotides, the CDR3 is TGTGCCACCAGTGATTCAAACTATGGCTACACCTTC. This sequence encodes CATSDSNYGYTF.

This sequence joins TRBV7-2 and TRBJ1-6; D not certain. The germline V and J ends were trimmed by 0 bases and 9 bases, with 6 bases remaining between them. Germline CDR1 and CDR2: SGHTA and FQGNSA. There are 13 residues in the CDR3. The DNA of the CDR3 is TGTGCCAGCAGCTTAGCGGCTACTTCACCCCTCCACTTT. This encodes CASSLAATSPLHF.

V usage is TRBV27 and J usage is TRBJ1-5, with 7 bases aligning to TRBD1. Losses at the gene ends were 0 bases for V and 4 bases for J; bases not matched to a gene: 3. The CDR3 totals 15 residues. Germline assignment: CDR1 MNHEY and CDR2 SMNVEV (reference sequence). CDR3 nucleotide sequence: TGTGCCAGCAGTTTATCGACAGGGAGAAATCAGCCCCAGCATTTT. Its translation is CASSLSTGRNQPQHF.

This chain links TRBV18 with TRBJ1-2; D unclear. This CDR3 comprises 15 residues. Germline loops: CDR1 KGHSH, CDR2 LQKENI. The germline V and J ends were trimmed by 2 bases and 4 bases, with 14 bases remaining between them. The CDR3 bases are TGTGCCAGCTCACCAGCATCGACAACCTCCTATGGCTACACCTTC. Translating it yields CASSPASTTSYGYTF.

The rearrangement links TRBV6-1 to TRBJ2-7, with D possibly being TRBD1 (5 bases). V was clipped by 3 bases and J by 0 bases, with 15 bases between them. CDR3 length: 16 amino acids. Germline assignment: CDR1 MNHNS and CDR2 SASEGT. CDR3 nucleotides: TGTGCCAGCAGTGACCCAGGGTACACAAGCTCCTACGAGCAGTACTTC. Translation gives CASSDPGYTSSYEQYF.

CDR3: CASSPGQVRLSTEAFF. In nucleotides, the CDR3 is TGTGCCAGCTCCCCAGGGCAGGTACGCTTAAGCACTGAAGCTTTCTTT. This rearrangement joins TRBV18 to TRBJ1-1, with D possibly being TRBD1 (5 bases). V was cut by 6 bases and J by 4 bases, with 21 bases left in between. Germline lookup yields CDR1 KGHSH and CDR2 LQKENI. This CDR3 is built from 16 residues.

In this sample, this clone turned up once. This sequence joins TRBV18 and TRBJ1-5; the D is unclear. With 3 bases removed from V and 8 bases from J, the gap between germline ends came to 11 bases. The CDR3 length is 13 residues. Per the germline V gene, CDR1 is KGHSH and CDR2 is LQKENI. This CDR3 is CASSPGSEEPQHF. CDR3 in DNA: TGTGCCAGCTCACCCGGATCGGAGGAGCCCCAGCATTTT. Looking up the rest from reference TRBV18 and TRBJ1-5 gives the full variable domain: NAGVMQNPRHLVRRRGQEARLRCSPMKGHSHVYWYRQLPEEGLKFMVYLQKENIIDESGMPKERFSAEFPKEGPSILRIQQVVRGDSAAYFCASSPGSEEPQHFGDGTRLSIL.

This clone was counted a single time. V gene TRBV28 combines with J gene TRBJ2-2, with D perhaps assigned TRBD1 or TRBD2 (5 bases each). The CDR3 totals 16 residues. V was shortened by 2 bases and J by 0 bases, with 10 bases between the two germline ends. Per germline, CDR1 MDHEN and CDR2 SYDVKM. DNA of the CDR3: TGTGCCAGCAGTTTAGGGACGCTCGCGAACACCGGGGAGCTGTTTTTT. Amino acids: CASSLGTLANTGELFF. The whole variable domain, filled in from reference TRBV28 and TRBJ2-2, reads DVKVTQSSRYLVKRTGEKVFLECVQDMDHENMFWYRQDPGLGLRLIYFSYDVKMKEKGDIPEGYSVSREKKERFSLILESASTNQTSMYLCASSLGTLANTGELFFGEGSRLTVL.